Presented here are 8 T cell receptor beta chains from one specimen sequenced in a study of T cell responses to AZD1222 COVID-19 vaccine (dated by TCRdb to 2020 to 2023). To prepare the library, the immunoSEQ multiplex PCR assay was applied. Drawn from immuneACCESS, this table holds only the in-frame rearrangements with V and J called that TCRdb kept. Clones are partly lost; checked studies trace under half to an unresolved V gene and leave the rest unexplained. The sample profile shows some 97,000 clones; over 90% of them were found once. 1.5% to 2% of the sample belongs to the ten largest clones. The time point label here, explained by the study, means: baseline before first vaccination. The specimen was peripheral blood, collected on day 0 of AZD1222 vaccination. These receptors were obtained from an adult in good health.

The rearrangement joins TRBV19 to TRBJ1-5, with 9 bases fitting TRBD1. Germline CDR1 is LNHDA and CDR2 is SQIVND (reference sequence). Losses at the gene ends were 4 bases for V and 7 bases for J; bases not matched to a gene: 8. The CDR3 totals 15 residues. The CDR3 nucleotides are TGTGCCAGTAGTACAACCGGGACAGGGCGCCAGCCCCAGCATTTT. The encoded protein is CASSTTGTGRQPQHF.

CDR3 sequence reads: CASHSEGSANQPQHF. The CDR3 DNA is TGTGCCAGCCACTCCGAGGGTTCAGCTAATCAGCCCCAGCATTTT. V usage is TRBV5-6 and J usage is TRBJ1-5; D not resolved. Per the germline V gene, CDR1 is SGHDT and CDR2 is YYEEEE. The CDR3 runs to 15 residues. V was clipped by 7 bases and J by 4 bases, with 18 bases between them. Drawing the rest from reference TRBV5-6 and TRBJ1-5, the complete variable domain is DAGVTQSPTHLIKTRGQQVTLRCSPKSGHDTVSWYQQALGQGPQFIFQYYEEEERQRGNFPDRFSGHQFPNYSSELNVNALLLGDSALYLCASHSEGSANQPQHFGDGTRLSIL.

The J gene is TRBJ2-1, the V gene TRBV11-2; D gene ambiguous. Trimming removed 1 base from V and 4 bases from J, with 5 bases in between. There are 13 residues in the CDR3. Per germline, CDR1 SGHAT and CDR2 FQNNGV. The DNA of the CDR3 is TGTGCCAGCAGCTTAGGTGGTTACAATGAGCAGTTCTTC. This gives the protein CASSLGGYNEQFF.

The rearrangement uses TRBV7-9 and TRBJ1-1, with D perhaps matching TRBD1 (5 bases). Trimming stripped 0 bases from V and 7 bases from J, with 15 bases between. Germline V CDR1 and CDR2: SEHNR, FQNEAQ (reference sequence). This CDR3 is built from 15 residues. The CDR3 loop is CASSLALQAGFEAFF. The DNA for the CDR3 is TGTGCCAGCAGCTTAGCCCTACAGGCGGGCTTTGAAGCTTTCTTT.

The chain links TRBV4-2 to TRBJ2-1, with D uncertain. Germline CDR1 LGHNA, CDR2 YNFKEQ. The V end was cut by 1 base, the J end by 10 bases, with 8 bases between. This CDR3 spans 12 amino acids. CDR3: CASSQAAPEQFF. The CDR3 DNA sequence: TGTGCCAGCAGCCAAGCGGCTCCCGAGCAGTTCTTC.

The chain is built from TRBV28 and TRBJ2-5; D not certain. CDR1 is MDHEN, CDR2 SYDVKM, per germline. The V end was cut by 6 bases, the J end by 7 bases, with 21 bases between. CDR3 size: 15 residues. This chain's CDR3 is CASSSSAASYGTQYF. CDR3 DNA sequence: TGTGCCAGCAGCTCATCGGCGGCATCGTACGGGACCCAGTACTTC.

The gene calls are TRBV3-1 (or the pseudogene TRBV3-2) and TRBJ2-1; D gene ambiguous. V lost 2 bases, J lost 9 bases, and 11 bases lay in between. The CDR3 has 13 residues. From germline, CDR1 is LGHDT and CDR2 YNNKEL (reference sequence). This chain's CDR3 is CASSQHNTGEQFF. The CDR3 bases are TGTGCCAGCAGCCAACACAACACTGGTGAGCAGTTCTTC.

The J gene is TRBJ2-3, the V gene TRBV29-1; D could derive from TRBD1 or TRBD2 (5 bases each). The CDR3 contains 14 residues. CDR1 is SQVTM and CDR2 is ANQGSEA in the germline V gene. V shed 8 bases and J shed 5 bases, with 20 bases lying between them. The CDR3 DNA follows: TGCAGCCTTACTGGGGTTGAGGGGAGAGATACGCAGTATTTT. This translates into CSLTGVEGRDTQYF.